The rows below give T cell receptor beta chains drawn from one sample of a study of control samples from healthy donors and cancer patients. TCRdb's table, derived via immunoSEQ multiplex PCR, lists solely in-frame clones and lacks some. The table includes tens of thousands of clones, around four fifths detected once. The sequenced sample consisted of blood. Receptors originate from a man aged 30 to 39 in good health. The CDR3 runs from the conserved cysteine through the conserved F or W.

J | V | CDR3
TRBJ1-5 | TRBV28 | CASSASLGGVQPQHF
TRBJ1-3 | TRBV30 | CAWSPDTSGNTIYF
TRBJ2-3 | TRBV30 | CAWSVRAGSDTQYF
TRBJ2-3 | TRBV5-8 | CASSLKYRTDTQYF
TRBJ2-1 | TRBV15 | CATSRDGGGHNEQFF
TRBJ1-1 | TRBV9 | CASSVQGGNTEAFF
TRBJ2-1 | TRBV5-1 | CASSQTGTDYNEQFF
TRBJ1-6 | TRBV28 | CASSSPLLGSHNSPLHF
TRBJ1-2 | TRBV25-1 | CATWGDANYGYTF
TRBJ2-7 | TRBV19 | CASSISQGKHEQYF
TRBJ2-7 | TRBV7-9 | CASSSPRDVYEQYF
TRBJ1-6 | TRBV18 | CASSRDAPSSYNSPLHF
TRBJ2-7 | TRBV7-2 | CASSQETSGLAGAYEQYF
TRBJ1-1 | TRBV7-9 | CASSLQGAEAFF
TRBJ1-2 | TRBV7-9 | CASSLALPTDLGYTF
TRBJ1-5 | TRBV27 | CASSFRAQYNQPQHF
TRBJ2-1 | TRBV18 | CASSPGGGYNEQFF
TRBJ2-3 | TRBV5-1 | CASSPEVMITQYF
TRBJ1-4 | TRBV7-9 | CASSLRLGNEKLFF
TRBJ1-6 | TRBV11-3 | CASSFEGKGNSPLHF
TRBJ2-7 | TRBV7-9 | CASSHTASEQYF
TRBJ1-1 | TRBV7-3 | CASSSDRNTEAFF
TRBJ1-2 | TRBV28 | CASSPLSYGYTF
TRBJ2-2 | TRBV12-3/TRBV12-4 | CASKLGQVGELFF
TRBJ1-1 | TRBV3-1/TRBV3-2 | CASSQGGGITEAFF
TRBJ1-1 | TRBV29-1 | CSVEGLGRNTEAFF
TRBJ1-2 | TRBV12-3/TRBV12-4 | CASSSLQVTGYTF